This entry features one T cell receptor beta chain sequence. Its antigen remains unknown. A read error may account for a junction end that differs from germline. Patients having uncontrolled infection, another autoimmune disease, pregnancy or lactation were not included. Germline values: CDR1 MGHRA, CDR2 YSYEKL. The CDR3 loop spans 15 amino acids. The sample comes from a study of T cells in Graves' hyperthyroidism and ophthalmopathy. General study points: Among thyroid clonotypes expanded above 0.001, most also appeared in blood.

Amplification of TCR beta CDR3 regions was performed using RNA transcripts as template. Researchers ran a first-round RT-PCR on the TCR CDR3 using the HTBI primer set. One entry per CDR3 protein, called by TCRdb with MiXCR from the multiplex PCR reads. The table has roughly 57,000 distinct CDR3 sequences, under 70% seen once. The V and J genes are TRBV4-1 and TRBJ2-7, with D possibly being TRBD1 (6 bases). The clonotype comes from a woman in her fifties or sixties with Graves' ophthalmopathy. Sequenced: blood. The CDR3 here is CACSQVQGPSNEQYF. In DNA, the CDR3 is TGCGCCTGCAGCCAAGTACAGGGCCCCTCGAACGAGCAGTACTTC.